These 27 T cell receptor beta chains were sequenced from one sample in a study of blood T cell repertoires in COVID-19 (TCRdb year 2020). Libraries were constructed by the immunoSEQ multiplex PCR assay. Here the immuneACCESS table is served through TCRdb, limited to in-frame sequences with V and J called. Missing clones are a known gap in these copies; in checked studies unresolved V genes cover under half, and the rest lacks a known reason. The table for this sample lists 250,000 or so clones; approximately 83% of them were counted only once. 1.5% to 2% of the sample comes from the top ten. The sample was PBMCs or T cells enriched from blood (not recorded which). The receptors shown here come from a woman aged 45-65 years who had recovered from COVID-19.

This clone was seen more than once but under ten times. The gene calls are TRBV6-6 and TRBJ2-7, with 7 positions matching TRBD2. Trimming took 0 bases from V and 2 from J; bases not matched to a gene: 4. This CDR3 has 15 amino acids. Germline CDR1 MNHNY, CDR2 SVGAGI (reference sequence). This CDR3 is CASSYSGGRAYEQYF. The CDR3 nucleotides read TGTGCCAGCAGTTACTCGGGGGGGAGGGCCTACGAGCAGTACTTC.

This chain uses TRBV3-1 (or the pseudogene TRBV3-2) with TRBJ1-1, with a tentative D call TRBD1 (5 bases). From germline, CDR1 is LGHDT and CDR2 YNNKEL (reference sequence). This CDR3 has 15 amino acids. Trimming left V 4 bases short and J 3 bases short, with 15 bases between. DNA for the CDR3: TGTGCCAGCAGCCTAGGGCAGGGTATAGACACTGAAGCTTTCTTT. It codes for CASSLGQGIDTEAFF.

The V call is TRBV18, the J call TRBJ1-5; 9 nucleotides align to TRBD1. J gave up 4 bases and V 6 bases, and 7 bases lay outside the gene matches. Germline CDR1 reads KGHSH; CDR2 reads LQKENI. The length of the CDR3 is 15 residues. For the CDR3, the DNA is TGTGCCAGCTCGCCTGGGACAGGGATAAATCAGCCCCAGCATTTT. It is translated as CASSPGTGINQPQHF.

The rearrangement links TRBV12-3 or TRBV12-4 to TRBJ1-5; D remains unclear. The CDR3 runs to 13 residues. The ends were cut back, 6 bases at V and 4 bases at J, with 10 bases in the middle. Here the CDR3 reads CASRNGLNQPQHF. The DNA of the CDR3 is TGTGCCAGCAGAAACGGACTTAATCAGCCCCAGCATTTT.

The chain uses TRBV19 and TRBJ2-5, with 8 positions matching TRBD2. V shed 5 bases, J shed 2 bases, and the junction held 7 bases outside the gene matches. Germline CDR1 and CDR2: LNHDA and SQIVND (reference sequence). This CDR3 spans 15 amino acids. CDR3 residues: CASSQSGSGQETQYF. In DNA, the CDR3 is TGTGCCAGTAGTCAAAGCGGGAGTGGGCAAGAGACCCAGTACTTC.

The CDR3 is CASTLGGEGRAFF. As DNA, the CDR3 is TGTGCCAGCACCCTCGGGGGGGAGGGGCGAGCTTTCTTT. This chain connects TRBV6-6 to TRBJ1-1; a possible D gene is TRBD1 (5 bases). Germline V gene data show CDR1 as MNHNY and CDR2 as SVGAGI (reference sequence). Trimming cost V 7 bases and J 10 bases, with 19 bases left between them. CDR3 length: 13 residues.

The chain combines TRBV5-1 with TRBJ1-1; no clear D. V gave up 0 bases and J gave up 4 bases, with 13 bases separating them. The CDR3 is 15 amino acids. From germline, CDR1 is SGHRS and CDR2 YFSETQ. For the CDR3, the DNA is TGCGCCAGCAGCTTGGGGACCACGGGAACCACTGAAGCTTTCTTT. It is translated as CASSLGTTGTTEAFF.

The chain has TRBV9 and TRBJ2-2; 7 bases map to TRBD1. V gave up 6 bases and J gave up 6 bases; unmatched junction bases: 11. Per germline, CDR1 SGDLS and CDR2 YYNGEE. The CDR3 covers 15 residues. The CDR3 spells CASTDWDSGAGELFF. The CDR3 DNA reads as TGTGCCAGCACAGACTGGGACAGTGGCGCCGGGGAGCTGTTTTTT.

The V gene is TRBV19, the J gene TRBJ1-5; no clear D. From germline, CDR1 is LNHDA and CDR2 SQIVND (reference sequence). CDR3 length equals 13 residues. V lost 2 bases and J lost 7, with 9 bases in between. CDR3 coding DNA: TGTGCCAGTAGTATAAGGGAGACGCAGCCCCAGCATTTT. As protein: CASSIRETQPQHF.

The chain has TRBV5-8 and TRBJ1-1, with D perhaps matching TRBD1 (6 bases). V dropped 3 bases and J dropped 1 base, with 22 bases sitting between them. This CDR3 is built from 18 residues. Looked up from germline, CDR1 is SGHTS and CDR2 is YDEGEE. The chain's CDR3 is CASSWGTGRVHGNTEAFF. DNA of the CDR3: TGTGCCAGCAGCTGGGGCACAGGGAGGGTTCATGGGAACACTGAAGCTTTCTTT.

V and J are TRBV19 and TRBJ2-1; D is undetermined. The V end was cut by 2 bases, the J end by 6 bases, with 8 bases between. Germline V gene data show CDR1 as LNHDA and CDR2 as SQIVND (reference sequence). This CDR3 contains 13 residues. CDR3 protein: CASSISRLNEQFF. As DNA, the CDR3 is TGTGCCAGTAGTATATCTCGACTCAATGAGCAGTTCTTC.

The chain couples TRBV7-3 to TRBJ2-1; TRBD2 aligns across 8 bases. This CDR3 contains 16 residues. In germline, CDR1 is SGHTA, CDR2 FQGTGA. Losses at the gene ends were 2 bases for V and 4 bases for J; bases not matched to a gene: 7. CDR3 DNA: TGTGCCAGCAGCTTAGGAGCCAGCGGGGGATACAATGAGCAGTTCTTC. As protein: CASSLGASGGYNEQFF.

The V gene is TRBV6-5, the J gene TRBJ2-7; TRBD2 might be the D (6 bases). Trimming removed 6 bases at V and 2 bases at J, with 8 bases between. The CDR3 runs to 12 residues. The germline V gene has CDR1 MNHEY and CDR2 SVGAGI. Here the CDR3 reads CASSGRPYEQYF. Here the CDR3 DNA reads TGTGCCAGCAGCGGGAGACCCTACGAGCAGTACTTC.

To note about this clone: The sample contains more than one DNA sequence encoding this CDR3. The chain uses TRBV28 and TRBJ1-2; D is undetermined. This CDR3 contains 12 residues. V was shortened by 2 bases and J by 5 bases, with 6 bases between the two germline ends. CDR1 is MDHEN and CDR2 is SYDVKM in the germline V gene. CDR3 amino acids: CASSLSGYGYTF. CDR3 DNA: TGTGCCAGCAGTTTAAGCGGGTATGGCTACACCTTC.

This clone is a singleton in its sample. This chain links TRBV3-1 (or the pseudogene TRBV3-2) with TRBJ2-5; possibly TRBD2 for D (6 bases). Trimming cost V 8 bases and J 4 bases, with 11 bases left between them. The CDR3 has 12 residues. Germline V gene data show CDR1 as LGHDT and CDR2 as YNNKEL (reference sequence). The chain's CDR3 is CASRRAGETQYF. CDR3 DNA sequence: TGTGCCAGCCGGAGGGCCGGAGAGACCCAGTACTTC.

The V gene is TRBV6-5, the J gene TRBJ1-2, with 7 bases fitting TRBD1. Trimming at V came to 0 bases and at J to 7 bases, leaving 5 bases not matched to a gene. CDR1 and CDR2 from the germline V gene are MNHEY and SVGAGI. The CDR3 runs 14 residues. The CDR3 loop reads CASSYSQGVGGYTF. The CDR3 nucleotides read TGTGCCAGCAGTTACTCCCAGGGGGTCGGTGGCTACACCTTC.

The V call is TRBV2, the J call TRBJ2-5, with D perhaps TRBD2 (7 bases). The CDR3 has 16 amino acids. Trimming took 10 bases from V and 2 from J, leaving 23 bases between them. Germline V gene lookup returns CDR1 SNHLY and CDR2 FYNNEI. In DNA form, the CDR3 reads TGTGCCACCCCCCGGGGGGCTAGCGCGCATCAAGAGACCCAGTACTTC. Its translation is CATPRGASAHQETQYF.

This clone has a single count. The chain is built from TRBV7-2 and TRBJ2-2; a possible D gene is TRBD2 (6 bases). Germline loops: CDR1 SGHTA, CDR2 FQGNSA. This CDR3 is 18 amino acids long. V was clipped by 5 bases and J by 1 base, with 20 bases between them. The CDR3 sequence is CASSVHPSSGWNTGELFF. The CDR3 bases are TGTGCCAGCAGCGTCCACCCCTCCAGCGGGTGGAACACCGGGGAGCTGTTTTTT.

V and J are TRBV3-1 (or the pseudogene TRBV3-2) and TRBJ2-7, with D perhaps TRBD2 (5 bases). Trimming removed 1 base from V and 9 bases from J, with 13 bases in between. This CDR3 is built from 13 residues. Per the germline V gene, CDR1 is LGHDT and CDR2 is YNNKEL (reference sequence). The CDR3 region is CASSQVGGMSQYF. CDR3 sequence (DNA): TGTGCCAGCAGCCAAGTAGGAGGCATGTCGCAGTACTTC.

This clone was counted a few times. V is TRBV13 and J is TRBJ2-2; TRBD1 aligns across 8 bases. V dropped 6 bases and J dropped 0; count of bases not matched to a gene: 6. This CDR3 is 16 amino acids long. Per germline, CDR1 PRHDT and CDR2 FYEKMQ (reference sequence). The CDR3 here is CASRHGQGANTGELFF. The CDR3 region has the DNA TGTGCCAGCAGACATGGACAGGGAGCGAACACCGGGGAGCTGTTTTTT.

The sample holds one count of this clone. This rearrangement joins TRBV5-1 to TRBJ2-3, with 8 bases matching TRBD1. Germline values: CDR1 SGHRS, CDR2 YFSETQ. The CDR3 spans 15 residues. V dropped 4 bases and J dropped 4; count of bases not matched to a gene: 8. The CDR3 region has the DNA TGCGCCAGCAGCCCGGACAGGGTTCGGGCAGATACGCAGTATTTT. Translated: CASSPDRVRADTQYF.

The chain uses TRBV11-3 and TRBJ2-2; D unresolved. Germline loops: CDR1 SGHNT, CDR2 YENEEA. The CDR3 consists of 13 residues. Trimming cost V 5 bases and J 4 bases, with 8 bases left between them. DNA of the CDR3: TGTGCCAGCAGCCCCCAATTCACCGGGGAGCTGTTTTTT. Protein sequence: CASSPQFTGELFF. The full variable domain, in which reference TRBV11-3 and TRBJ2-2 provide the parts outside the CDR3, is EAGVVQSPRYKIIEKKQPVAFWCNPISGHNTLYWYLQNLGQGPELLIRYENEEAVDDSQLPKDRFSAERLKGVDSTLKIQPAELGDSAVYLCASSPQFTGELFFGEGSRLTVL.

The V gene is TRBV7-2, the J gene TRBJ2-7; TRBD2 matches 10 bases. This CDR3 region has 18 residues. The germline V gene encodes CDR1 SGHTA and CDR2 FQGNSA. The ends lost 6 bases at V and 0 bases at J; junction bases unmatched: 14. The CDR3, as DNA: TGTGCCAGCAGTTTACGTGGTACCGGGACTAGCGACTCCTACGAGCAGTACTTC. Its translation is CASSLRGTGTSDSYEQYF.

The V and J genes are TRBV28 and TRBJ1-5, with TRBD1 as a possible D gene (6 bases). This CDR3 is built from 15 residues. Germline V gene sequence: CDR1 MDHEN, CDR2 SYDVKM. V lost 3 bases and J 3 bases, leaving 12 bases between the germline ends. The CDR3 reads CASSFQGGVNQPQHF. CDR3 in DNA: TGTGCCAGCAGTTTTCAAGGGGGGGTCAATCAGCCCCAGCATTTT.

The chain uses TRBV28 and TRBJ1-2, with 7 bases that match TRBD1. This CDR3 comprises 13 residues. Germline V gives CDR1 MDHEN, CDR2 SYDVKM. J gave up 5 bases and V 7 bases, and 7 bases lay outside the gene matches. CDR3 DNA: TGTGCCAGCATTGGGACAGTGCGTTATGGCTACACCTTC. Translation: CASIGTVRYGYTF.

This clone was counted between two and nine times. The chain combines TRBV6-2 or TRBV6-3 with TRBJ2-1, with a tentative D call TRBD2 (5 bases). Germline loops: CDR1 MNHEY, CDR2 SVGEGT. Trimming took 2 bases from V and 3 from J, leaving 5 bases between them. The CDR3 runs 13 residues. The CDR3 nucleotides read TGTGCCAGCAGTTACCGGGACTACAATGAGCAGTTCTTC. This encodes CASSYRDYNEQFF.

The J gene is TRBJ1-5, the V gene TRBV7-2; D gene ambiguous. The CDR3 has 13 amino acids. Trimming removed 5 bases from V and 7 bases from J, with 12 bases in between. CDR1 is SGHTA and CDR2 is FQGNSA in the germline V gene. In DNA form, the CDR3 reads TGTGCCAGCAGCCCTAACGTCGGGCAGCCCCAGCATTTT. It translates to CASSPNVGQPQHF.